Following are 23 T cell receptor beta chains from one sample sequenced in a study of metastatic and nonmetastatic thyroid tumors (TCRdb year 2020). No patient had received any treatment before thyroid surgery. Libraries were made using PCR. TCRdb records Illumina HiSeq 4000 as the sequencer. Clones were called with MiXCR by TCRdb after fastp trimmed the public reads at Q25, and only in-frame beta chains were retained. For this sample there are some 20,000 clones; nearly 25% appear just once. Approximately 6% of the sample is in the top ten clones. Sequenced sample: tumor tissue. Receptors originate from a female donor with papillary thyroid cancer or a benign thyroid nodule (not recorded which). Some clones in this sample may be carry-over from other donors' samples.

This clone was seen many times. CDR3: CSARDTASGRGLYEQYF. The DNA for the CDR3 is TGCAGTGCTAGAGATACGGCTAGCGGGAGGGGACTCTACGAGCAGTACTTC. The chain carries TRBV20-1 and TRBJ2-7, with TRBD2 matching 12 bases. Germline CDR1 reads DFQATT; CDR2 reads SNEGSKA (reference sequence). Trimming took 0 bases from V and 3 from J; bases not matched to a gene: 9. The CDR3 has 17 residues.

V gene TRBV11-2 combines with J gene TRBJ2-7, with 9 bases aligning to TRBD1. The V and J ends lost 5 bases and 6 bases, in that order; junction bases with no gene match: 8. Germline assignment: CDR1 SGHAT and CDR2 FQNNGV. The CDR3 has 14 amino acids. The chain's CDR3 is CASSIPGQGSEQYF. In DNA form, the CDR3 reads TGTGCCAGCAGCATCCCGGGACAGGGAAGCGAGCAGTACTTC.

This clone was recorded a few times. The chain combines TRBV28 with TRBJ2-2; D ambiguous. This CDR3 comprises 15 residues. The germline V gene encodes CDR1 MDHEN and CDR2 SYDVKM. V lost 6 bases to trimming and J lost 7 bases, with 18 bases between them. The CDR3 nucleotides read TGTGCCAGCAGACTCACACTATGCACGGGCGGGGAGCTGTTTTTT. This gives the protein CASRLTLCTGGELFF. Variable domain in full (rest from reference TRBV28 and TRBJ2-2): DVKVTQSSRYLVKRTGEKVFLECVQDMDHENMFWYRQDPGLGLRLIYFSYDVKMKEKGDIPEGYSVSREKKERFSLILESASTNQTSMYLCASRLTLCTGGELFFGEGSRLTVL.

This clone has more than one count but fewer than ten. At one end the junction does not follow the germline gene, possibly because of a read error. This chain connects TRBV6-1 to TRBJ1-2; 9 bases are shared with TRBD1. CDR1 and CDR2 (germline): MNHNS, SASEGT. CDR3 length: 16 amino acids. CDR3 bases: TGTGCCATCAGTGGACCCCACACAGGGGGCAGTGATGGCTACACCTTC. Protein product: CAISGPHTGGSDGYTF.

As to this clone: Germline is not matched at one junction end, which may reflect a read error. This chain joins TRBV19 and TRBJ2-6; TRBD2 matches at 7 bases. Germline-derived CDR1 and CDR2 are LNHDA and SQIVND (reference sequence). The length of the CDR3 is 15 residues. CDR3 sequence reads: CASSMGGNGDNVLTF. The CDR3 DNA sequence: TGTGCCAGTAGTATGGGAGGGAACGGGGACAACGTCCTGACTTTC.

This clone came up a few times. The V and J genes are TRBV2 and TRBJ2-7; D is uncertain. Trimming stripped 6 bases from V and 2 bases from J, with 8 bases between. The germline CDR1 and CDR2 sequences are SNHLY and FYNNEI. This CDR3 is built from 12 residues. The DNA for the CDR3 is TGTGCCAGCAGGTGGGGTGCCTACGAGCAGTACTTC. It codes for CASRWGAYEQYF.

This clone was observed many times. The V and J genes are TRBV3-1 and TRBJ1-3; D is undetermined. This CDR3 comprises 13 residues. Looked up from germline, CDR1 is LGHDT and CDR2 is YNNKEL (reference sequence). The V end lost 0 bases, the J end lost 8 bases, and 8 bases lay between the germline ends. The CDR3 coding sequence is TGTGCCAGCAGCCAAGAAGGCAGCTACACCATATATTTT. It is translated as CASSQEGSYTIYF.

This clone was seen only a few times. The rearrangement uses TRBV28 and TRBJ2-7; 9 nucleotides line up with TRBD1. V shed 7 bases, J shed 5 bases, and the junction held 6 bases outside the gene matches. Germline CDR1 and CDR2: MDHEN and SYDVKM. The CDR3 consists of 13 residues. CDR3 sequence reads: CASNRDREDEQYF. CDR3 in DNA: TGTGCCAGCAACCGGGACAGGGAGGACGAGCAGTACTTC.

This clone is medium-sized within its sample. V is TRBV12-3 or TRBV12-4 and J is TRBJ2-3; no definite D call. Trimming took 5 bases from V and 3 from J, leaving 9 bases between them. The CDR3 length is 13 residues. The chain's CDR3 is CASSLRVTDTQYF. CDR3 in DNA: TGTGCCAGCAGTCTCCGCGTGACAGATACGCAGTATTTT.

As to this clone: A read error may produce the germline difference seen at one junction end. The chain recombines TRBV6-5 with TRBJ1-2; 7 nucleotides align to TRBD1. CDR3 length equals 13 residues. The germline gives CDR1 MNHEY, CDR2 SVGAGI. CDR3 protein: CASSSSPGTVVGF. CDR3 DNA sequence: TGTGCCAGCAGTTCATCGCCCGGGACAGTCGTCGGCTTC.

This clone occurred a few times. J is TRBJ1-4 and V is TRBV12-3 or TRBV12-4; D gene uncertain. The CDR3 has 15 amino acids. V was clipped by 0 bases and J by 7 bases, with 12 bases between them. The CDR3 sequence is CASSLASPGVEKLFF. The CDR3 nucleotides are TGTGCCAGCAGTTTAGCCAGCCCTGGAGTTGAAAAACTGTTTTTT.

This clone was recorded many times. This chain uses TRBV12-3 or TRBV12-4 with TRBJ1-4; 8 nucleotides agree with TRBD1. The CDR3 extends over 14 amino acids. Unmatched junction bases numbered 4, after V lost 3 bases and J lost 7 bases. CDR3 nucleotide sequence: TGTGCCAGCAGTTTGGTCACAGGGGGTGAAAAACTGTTTTTT. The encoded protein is CASSLVTGGEKLFF.

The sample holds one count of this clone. The CDR3 DNA reads TGCAGTGCTAGCTCGGACTCTCCCAATGAGCAGTTCTTC. This codes for CSASSDSPNEQFF. The chain recombines TRBV20-1 with TRBJ2-1; tentatively, D is TRBD2 (5 bases). Germline V gene lookup returns CDR1 DFQATT and CDR2 SNEGSKA (reference sequence). CDR3 length: 13 amino acids. Trimming left V 3 bases short and J 6 bases short, with 12 bases between.

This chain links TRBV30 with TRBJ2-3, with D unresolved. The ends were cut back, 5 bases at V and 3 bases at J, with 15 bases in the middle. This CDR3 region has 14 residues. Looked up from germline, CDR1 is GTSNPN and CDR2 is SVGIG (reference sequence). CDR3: CAWEDWVGTDTQYF. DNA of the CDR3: TGTGCCTGGGAAGACTGGGTTGGTACAGATACGCAGTATTTT.

CDR3 in amino acids: CASSPPAPRGSNQPVHF. CDR3 nucleotides: TGTGCCAGCTCACCACCGGCCCCCAGGGGGAGCAATCAGCCGGTGCATTTT. The chain has TRBV18 and TRBJ1-5, with 7 bases matching TRBD1. From germline, CDR1 is KGHSH and CDR2 LQKENI. V lost 0 bases and J lost 15; bases outside the gene matches: 20. This CDR3 is built from 17 residues.

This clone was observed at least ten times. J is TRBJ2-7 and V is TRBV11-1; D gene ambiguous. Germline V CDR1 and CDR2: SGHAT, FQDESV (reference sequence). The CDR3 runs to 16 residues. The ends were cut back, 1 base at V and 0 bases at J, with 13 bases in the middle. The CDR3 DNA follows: TGTGCCAGCAGCTTAGGGGGTGGCGGACGCTCCTACGAGCAGTACTTC. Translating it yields CASSLGGGGRSYEQYF.

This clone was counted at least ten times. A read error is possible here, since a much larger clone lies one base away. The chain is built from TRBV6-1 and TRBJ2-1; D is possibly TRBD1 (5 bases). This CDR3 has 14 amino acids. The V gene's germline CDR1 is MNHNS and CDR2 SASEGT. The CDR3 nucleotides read TGTGCCACCTCCTGGGGCAAATCCTCCAATGAGCAGTTCTTC. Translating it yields CATSWGKSSNEQFF.

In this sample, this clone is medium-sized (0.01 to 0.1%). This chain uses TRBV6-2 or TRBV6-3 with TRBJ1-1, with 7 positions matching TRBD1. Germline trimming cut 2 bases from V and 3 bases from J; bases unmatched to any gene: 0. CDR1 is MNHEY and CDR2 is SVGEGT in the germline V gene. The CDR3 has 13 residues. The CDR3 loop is CASSYDRDTEAFF. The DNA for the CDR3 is TGTGCCAGCAGTTACGACAGGGACACTGAAGCTTTCTTT.

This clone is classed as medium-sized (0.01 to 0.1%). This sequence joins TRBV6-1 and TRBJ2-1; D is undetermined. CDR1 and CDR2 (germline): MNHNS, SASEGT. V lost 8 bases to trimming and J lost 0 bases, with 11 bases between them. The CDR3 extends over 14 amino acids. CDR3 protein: CASADGSSYNEQFF. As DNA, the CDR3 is TGTGCCAGCGCGGACGGTAGCTCCTACAATGAGCAGTTCTTC.

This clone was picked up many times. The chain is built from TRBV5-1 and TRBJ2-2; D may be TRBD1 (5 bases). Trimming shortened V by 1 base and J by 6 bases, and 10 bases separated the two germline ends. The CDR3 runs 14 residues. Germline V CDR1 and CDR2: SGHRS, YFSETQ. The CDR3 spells CASSLSQGAGELFF. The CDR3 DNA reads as TGCGCCAGCAGCTTGTCGCAGGGCGCCGGGGAGCTGTTTTTT.

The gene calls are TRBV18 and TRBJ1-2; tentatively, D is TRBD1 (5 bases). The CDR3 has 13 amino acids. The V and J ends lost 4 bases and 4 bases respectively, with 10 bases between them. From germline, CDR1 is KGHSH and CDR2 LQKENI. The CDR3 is CASSQGALYGYTF. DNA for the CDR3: TGTGCCAGCTCACAAGGGGCCCTCTATGGCTACACCTTC.

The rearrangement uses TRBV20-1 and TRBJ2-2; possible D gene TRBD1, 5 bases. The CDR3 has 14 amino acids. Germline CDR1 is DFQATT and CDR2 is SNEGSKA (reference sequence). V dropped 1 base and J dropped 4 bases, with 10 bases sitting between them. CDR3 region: CSARGGRSTGELFF. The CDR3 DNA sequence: TGCAGTGCTAGAGGGGGCAGGAGCACCGGGGAGCTGTTTTTT.

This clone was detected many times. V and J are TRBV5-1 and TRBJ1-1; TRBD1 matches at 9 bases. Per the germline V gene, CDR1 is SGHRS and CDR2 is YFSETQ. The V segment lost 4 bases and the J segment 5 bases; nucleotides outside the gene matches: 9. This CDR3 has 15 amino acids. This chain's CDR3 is CASSELDRGMTEAFF. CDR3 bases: TGCGCCAGCAGCGAACTAGACAGGGGGATGACTGAAGCTTTCTTT.